The 5 T cell receptor beta chains presented below share a single source sample, sequenced in a study of technical replicates of blood from a handful of donors. Method: immunoSEQ multiplex PCR; TCRdb's copy keeps in-frame clones and lacks some. This sample has 55,000 to 80,000 clones, with roughly 90% found just once. The sample was T cells isolated from PBMCs. The origin of the receptors is a human donor in good health.

V is TRBV7-9 and J is TRBJ2-1; 8 bases line up with TRBD2. The J segment lost 7 bases and the V segment lost 2 bases, leaving 7 bases of the junction unmatched. Germline V gene lookup returns CDR1 SEHNR and CDR2 FQNEAQ (reference sequence). This CDR3 has 15 amino acids. The CDR3 DNA follows: TGTGCCAGCAGCTTAAAAGCGGGAGTGTCGAATGAGCAGTTCTTC. Its protein is CASSLKAGVSNEQFF.

This rearrangement joins TRBV4-1 to TRBJ2-5; 9 positions match TRBD1. Germline CDR1 is MGHRA and CDR2 is YSYEKL. J lost 3 bases, V lost 1 base, and 9 bases had no gene match. This CDR3 comprises 17 residues. CDR3 sequence: CASSQVGLRDREETQYF. Here the CDR3 DNA reads TGCGCCAGCAGCCAAGTTGGGTTGCGGGACAGGGAAGAGACCCAGTACTTC.

In this sample, this clone turned up once. The chain couples TRBV28 to TRBJ1-1; no definite D call. Looked up from germline, CDR1 is MDHEN and CDR2 is SYDVKM. The CDR3 consists of 15 residues. V was cut by 6 bases and J by 5 bases, with 19 bases left in between. CDR3 residues: CASSLGSGFRTEAFF. The CDR3 DNA follows: TGTGCCAGCAGCCTGGGGTCGGGGTTCCGGACTGAAGCTTTCTTT.

In this sample, this clone turned up once. V and J are TRBV29-1 and TRBJ2-5, with D possibly being TRBD2 (7 bases). CDR1 is SQVTM and CDR2 is ANQGSEA in the germline V gene. The length of the CDR3 is 16 residues. The V end lost 1 base, the J end lost 0 bases, and 15 bases lay between the germline ends. The CDR3 sequence: CSVEGWGGPYQETQYF. In DNA form, the CDR3 reads TGCAGCGTTGAAGGATGGGGGGGCCCCTACCAAGAGACCCAGTACTTC.

The chain is built from TRBV6-1 and TRBJ1-1, with D possibly TRBD1 on 5 matching bases. The CDR3 sequence is 14 residues long. Per the germline V gene, CDR1 is MNHNS and CDR2 is SASEGT. Deletions cut 3 bases from V and 4 bases from J, with 12 bases between. CDR3 nucleotide sequence: TGTGCCAGCAGTGATATTGGAAGGGGCACTGAAGCTTTCTTT. This encodes CASSDIGRGTEAFF.